The 10 T cell receptor beta chains listed next were all sequenced from one sample in a study of blood T cell repertoires in COVID-19. Clones were read by immunoSEQ multiplex PCR, and TCRdb kept only the in-frame ones, dropping some. The profile shows 200,000 or so clones, around 90% of them singletons. The sequencing input was PBMCs or T cells enriched from blood (not recorded which). The receptor set was obtained from a woman aged 18-35 years who had recovered from COVID-19.

This clone was picked up one time. V gene TRBV28 combines with J gene TRBJ2-2; 8 positions match TRBD1. CDR1 is MDHEN and CDR2 is SYDVKM in the germline V gene. After removal of 7 bases from V and 5 bases from J, the junction contained 3 bases not matched to a gene. The CDR3 contains 13 residues. The CDR3 sequence: CASTQGVTGELFF. The CDR3 DNA sequence: TGTGCCAGCACACAGGGGGTGACCGGGGAGCTGTTTTTT.

The J gene is TRBJ1-5, the V gene TRBV6-5; D perhaps matches TRBD1 (6 bases). The germline V gene encodes CDR1 MNHEY and CDR2 SVGAGI. Between the trimmed V and J ends, which lost 6 bases and 5 bases, there was a span of 14 bases. This CDR3 comprises 14 residues. The CDR3 nucleotides read TGTGCCAGCAGGCCACAGGGACCTCATCAGCCCCAGCATTTT. Encoded protein: CASRPQGPHQPQHF.

V usage is TRBV5-6 and J usage is TRBJ1-2; D gene unclear. Trimming took off 6 bases at V and 8 bases at J, with 23 bases between the two ends. From germline, CDR1 is SGHDT and CDR2 YYEEEE. CDR3 length: 15 amino acids. The CDR3 DNA reads TGTGCCAGCAAACTCCCTCGGGAGGAAATACGAGGCTACACCTTC. Translation: CASKLPREEIRGYTF.

The chain joins TRBV25-1 to TRBJ1-2; no firm D call. CDR3 length: 17 residues. Germline V gives CDR1 MGHDK, CDR2 SYGVNS. V lost 1 base to trimming and J lost 4 bases, with 19 bases between them. The CDR3 is CASSELHLGRMAYGYTF. The CDR3, as DNA: TGTGCCAGCAGTGAATTGCACTTAGGGAGAATGGCCTATGGCTACACCTTC.

This chain links TRBV7-9 with TRBJ1-2; D uncertain. V was pared by 1 base and J by 4 bases, with 16 bases between. From germline, CDR1 is SEHNR and CDR2 FQNEAQ (reference sequence). This CDR3 has 16 residues. In DNA, the CDR3 is TGTGCCAGCAGCTTAGATCATGAGGCTTTTGGCTATGGCTACACCTTC. This sequence encodes CASSLDHEAFGYGYTF.

CDR3: CASSQDAGAGTTDTQYF. CDR3 DNA sequence: TGTGCCAGCAGCCAAGATGCCGGGGCGGGGACCACAGATACGCAGTATTTT. V usage is TRBV3-1 (or the pseudogene TRBV3-2) and J usage is TRBJ2-3, with D possibly matching TRBD2 (6 bases). CDR3 length equals 17 residues. Germline CDR1 and CDR2: LGHDT and YNNKEL (reference sequence). Trimming pared 0 bases from V and 2 bases from J, leaving 15 bases between.

The chain links TRBV9 to TRBJ2-7, with D hard to call. Per the germline V gene, CDR1 is SGDLS and CDR2 is YYNGEE. The CDR3 has 14 amino acids. V was cut by 0 bases and J by 2 bases, with 9 bases left in between. The CDR3 region has the DNA TGTGCCAGCAGCGTAGCCAACAGTGCCTACGAGCAGTACTTC. Translating it yields CASSVANSAYEQYF.

The CDR3 loop is CAWSSGEYGYTF. The CDR3 nucleotides read TGTGCCTGGAGCTCAGGGGAGTATGGCTACACCTTC. The rearrangement uses TRBV30 and TRBJ1-2, with D perhaps TRBD1 (6 bases). CDR1 and CDR2 (germline): GTSNPN, SVGIG (reference sequence). CDR3 size: 12 residues. Trimming took 3 bases from V and 5 from J, leaving 10 bases between them.

Only one count was recorded for this clone. This chain joins TRBV2 and TRBJ2-5; 9 bases match TRBD2. Germline trimming cut 6 bases from V and 3 bases from J; bases unmatched to any gene: 8. Germline V gene sequence: CDR1 SNHLY, CDR2 FYNNEI. The CDR3 loop spans 15 amino acids. CDR3 bases: TGTGCCAGCAGCCTAGCGGGGACGGGGGAAGAGACCCAGTACTTC. Protein product: CASSLAGTGEETQYF.

This chain uses TRBV21-1 with TRBJ1-4; whether TRBD1, the table's D call, matches the DNA was not checked. TRBV21-1 corresponds to a pseudogene. The CDR3 consists of 14 residues. CDR3 DNA: TGTGCCAGCAGCAGGGGACAGGGGGCGGAAAAACTGTTTTTT. This encodes CASSRGQGAEKLFF.